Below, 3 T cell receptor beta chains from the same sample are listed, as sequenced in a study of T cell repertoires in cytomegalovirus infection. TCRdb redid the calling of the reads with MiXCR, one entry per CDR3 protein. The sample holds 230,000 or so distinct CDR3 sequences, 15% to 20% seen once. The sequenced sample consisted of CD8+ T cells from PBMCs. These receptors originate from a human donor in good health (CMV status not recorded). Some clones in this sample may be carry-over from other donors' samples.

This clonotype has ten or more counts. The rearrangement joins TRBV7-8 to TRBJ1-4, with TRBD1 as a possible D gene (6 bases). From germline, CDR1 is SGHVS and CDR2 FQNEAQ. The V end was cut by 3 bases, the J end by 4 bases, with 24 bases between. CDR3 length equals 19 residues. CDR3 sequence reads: CASSFSRGRIRDHNEKLFF. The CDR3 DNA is TGTGCCAGCAGCTTTTCGCGGGGGCGAATAAGGGACCATAATGAAAAACTGTTTTTT. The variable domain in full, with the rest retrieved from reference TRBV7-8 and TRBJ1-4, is GAGVSQSPRYKVAKRGQDVALRCDPISGHVSLFWYQQALGQGPEFLTYFQNEAQLDKSGLPSDRFFAERPEGSVSTLKIQRTQQEDSAVYLCASSFSRGRIRDHNEKLFFGSGTQLSVL.

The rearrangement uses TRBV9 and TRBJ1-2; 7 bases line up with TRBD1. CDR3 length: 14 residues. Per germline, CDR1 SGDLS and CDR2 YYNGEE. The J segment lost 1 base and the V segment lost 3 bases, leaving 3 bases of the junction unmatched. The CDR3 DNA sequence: TGTGCCAGCAGCGGGCACAGGGGTAACTATGGCTACACCTTC. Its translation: CASSGHRGNYGYTF.

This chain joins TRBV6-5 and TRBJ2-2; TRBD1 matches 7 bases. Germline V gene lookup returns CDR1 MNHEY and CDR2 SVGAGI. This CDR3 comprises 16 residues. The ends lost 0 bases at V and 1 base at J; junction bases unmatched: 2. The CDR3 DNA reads TGTGCCAGCAGTTACTCCGGGACAGAGAACACCGGGGAGCTGTTTTTT. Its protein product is CASSYSGTENTGELFF.